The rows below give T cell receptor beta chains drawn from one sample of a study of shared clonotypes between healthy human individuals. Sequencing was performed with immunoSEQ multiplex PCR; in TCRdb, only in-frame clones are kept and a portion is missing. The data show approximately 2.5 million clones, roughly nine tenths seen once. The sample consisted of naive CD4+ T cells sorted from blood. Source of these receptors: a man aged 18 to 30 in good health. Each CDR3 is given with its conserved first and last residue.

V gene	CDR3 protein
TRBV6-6	CASSSTRGENEKLFF
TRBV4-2	CASSQDGGGGYYGYTF
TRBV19	CASTTGTPNRGYTF
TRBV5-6	CASSPVGGMGNTEAFF
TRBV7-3	CASSLTVDRTLNEQYF
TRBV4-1	CASSRGGILGTNEKLFF
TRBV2	CASTYLESRGNYGYTF
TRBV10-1	CASSGSGEGDTQYF
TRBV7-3	CASSLTVTGNTEAFF
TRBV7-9	CASSFSSGRQETQYF
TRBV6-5	CASRGRYTDTQYF
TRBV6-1	CASSERRGPTGYTF
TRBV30	CTWSVRAGAEKLFF
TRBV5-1	CASSSRTGGPGELFF
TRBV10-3	CAISEIAANTGELFF
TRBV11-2	CASSPTGTTVQFF
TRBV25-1	CASSWGVSQPQHF
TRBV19	CASSAHSTPGEQYF
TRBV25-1	CASSEGGTGTAETQYF
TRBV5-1	CASSNKGASSYEQYF
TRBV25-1	CASSEWTGKNTEAFF
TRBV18	CASSPPDRGGQYF
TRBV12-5	CASGLPGSRNNEQFF
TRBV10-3	CAISESPASGYNEQFF
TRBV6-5	CASSPGTGNTEAFF
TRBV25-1	CASSPGAQQFF
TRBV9	CASSVSSGSKYEQYF
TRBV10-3	CAISELLPGLEARGGFGNEQFF
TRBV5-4	CASSLKQAGSYEQYF
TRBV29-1	CSVEGRNRARTEAFF
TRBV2	CASSETGANTGELFF
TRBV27	CASSLGQGPYEQYF
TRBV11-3	CASSLDSQAVEQYF
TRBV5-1	CASSLSRLAGGDTGELFF
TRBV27	CASSYRWREGPVGELFF
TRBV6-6	CASSYSGPQETQYF
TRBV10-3	CAITGTSGRYTDTQYF
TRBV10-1	CASSESSGVTGPQETQYF
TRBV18	CASSPDSYEQYF
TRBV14	CASSLPFGLEQYF
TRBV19	CASTTLGAQTNTGELFF
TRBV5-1	CASSLAEGPQYF
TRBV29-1	CSVTSGLNEQFF
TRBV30	CAWSDRSSEAFF
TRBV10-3	CAISVTGNYGYTF
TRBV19	CASFLGGDPFF
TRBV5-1	CASSLDAPGSIYF
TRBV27	CASSFVITNTGELFF